These 20 T cell receptor beta chains originate from one sample sequenced in a study of blood T cell repertoires in COVID-19. Repertoires were generated with immunoSEQ multiplex PCR, while TCRdb's copy carries only in-frame clones and drops some. The sample yields 100,000 to 150,000 clones, roughly 87% seen once. Sequenced input: peripheral blood. All receptors come from an elderly man with active or convalescent COVID-19.

This chain joins TRBV6-5 and TRBJ1-2, with a possible D match to TRBD1 (6 bases). This CDR3 region has 14 residues. V shed 5 bases and J shed 4 bases, with 14 bases lying between them. CDR1 and CDR2 from the germline V gene are MNHEY and SVGAGI. The CDR3 sequence is CASSRQVQGYGYTF. CDR3 coding DNA: TGTGCCAGCAGTCGACAGGTCCAAGGCTATGGCTACACCTTC.

The chain combines TRBV6-5 with TRBJ1-2, with D unresolved. From germline, CDR1 is MNHEY and CDR2 SVGAGI. Trimming removed 4 bases at V and 0 bases at J, with 9 bases between. The length of the CDR3 is 14 residues. CDR3 in DNA: TGTGCCAGCAGTTCCCCGACATCTAACTATGGCTACACCTTC. Protein sequence: CASSSPTSNYGYTF.

The rearrangement joins TRBV6-2 or TRBV6-3 to TRBJ2-2; D is perhaps TRBD2 (6 bases). With 3 bases removed from V and 4 bases from J, the gap between germline ends came to 21 bases. CDR3 length equals 18 residues. Germline lookup yields CDR1 MNHEY and CDR2 SVGEGT. CDR3 nucleotides: TGTGCCAGCAGTTATGCCTCCTATGGAGGGGCGCGCACCGGGGAGCTGTTTTTT. Its protein is CASSYASYGGARTGELFF.

This chain uses TRBV6-5 with TRBJ2-5, with a tentative D call TRBD2 (7 bases). Looked up from germline, CDR1 is MNHEY and CDR2 is SVGAGI. This CDR3 is built from 14 residues. V was pared by 3 bases and J by 4 bases, with 12 bases between. The CDR3 coding sequence is TGTGCCAGCAGTTATAGGGGAGGGGGAGAGACCCAGTACTTC. It is translated as CASSYRGGGETQYF.

The rearrangement uses TRBV3-1 (or the pseudogene TRBV3-2) and TRBJ2-1; D is possibly TRBD2 (6 bases). Germline lookup yields CDR1 LGHDT and CDR2 YNNKEL (reference sequence). This CDR3 is 16 amino acids long. The germline V and J ends were trimmed by 2 bases and 7 bases, with 18 bases remaining between them. The CDR3 region is CASSQLWTTGGNEQFF. The CDR3 region has the DNA TGTGCCAGCAGCCAACTATGGACAACCGGGGGAAATGAGCAGTTCTTC.

This clone was found many times. V and J are TRBV2 and TRBJ2-7; the D gene is possibly TRBD1 (6 bases). The germline CDR1 and CDR2 sequences are SNHLY and FYNNEI. V lost 7 bases and J 3 bases, leaving 19 bases between the germline ends. The CDR3 sequence is 15 residues long. CDR3 sequence (DNA): TGTGCCAGCAAGGCTGGGACACTTCTCCTCTACGAGCAGTACTTC. Translated: CASKAGTLLLYEQYF.

The CDR3 bases are TGTGCCAGCACCGGGACAGGGGCGTACGAGCAGTACTTC. Protein sequence: CASTGTGAYEQYF. This chain connects TRBV6-5 to TRBJ2-7, with 10 bases lining up with TRBD1. CDR1 MNHEY and CDR2 SVGAGI come from the germline V gene. The CDR3 sequence is 13 residues long. V was clipped by 7 bases and J by 4 bases; unmatched bases: 4.

The chain uses TRBV30 and TRBJ2-3; 10 bases fit TRBD2. V dropped 2 bases and J dropped 5; count of bases not matched to a gene: 4. CDR1 is GTSNPN and CDR2 is SVGIG in the germline V gene (reference sequence). This CDR3 is built from 14 residues. CDR3 in DNA: TGTGCCTGGAGTCTAGCGGGAGTACAAGATACGCAGTATTTT. Amino acids: CAWSLAGVQDTQYF.

The chain recombines TRBV7-9 with TRBJ1-5, with 9 bases fitting TRBD1. CDR3 size: 14 residues. V shed 6 bases, J shed 5 bases, and the junction held 5 bases outside the gene matches. Germline lookup yields CDR1 SEHNR and CDR2 FQNEAQ (reference sequence). The CDR3 is CASSSTGGHQPQHF. DNA for the CDR3: TGTGCCAGCAGTTCTACAGGGGGCCATCAGCCCCAGCATTTT.

This chain connects TRBV7-9 to TRBJ1-4; 7 bases align to TRBD1. Germline loops: CDR1 SEHNR, CDR2 FQNEAQ (reference sequence). The V and J ends lost 5 bases and 8 bases, in that order; junction bases with no gene match: 11. This CDR3 spans 15 amino acids. CDR3 bases: TGTGCCAGCAGCCCCCGAGACAGGGTGGGAGAAAAACTGTTTTTT. Its translation is CASSPRDRVGEKLFF.

The chain links TRBV30 to TRBJ2-7, with 9 bases aligning to TRBD1. CDR1 and CDR2 (germline): GTSNPN, SVGIG (reference sequence). The ends lost 0 bases at V and 6 bases at J; junction bases unmatched: 3. The length of the CDR3 is 13 residues. Here the CDR3 DNA reads TGTGCCTGGAGTGTACAGGGGGCACCCGAGCAGTACTTC. The encoded protein is CAWSVQGAPEQYF.

This chain connects TRBV18 to TRBJ2-7; D might be TRBD1 (5 bases). This CDR3 has 14 residues. Between the trimmed V and J ends, which lost 6 bases and 2 bases, there was a span of 14 bases. CDR1 is KGHSH, CDR2 LQKENI, per germline. The DNA for the CDR3 is TGTGCCAGCTCCCTCACAGGAGCCGCCTACGAGCAGTACTTC. Amino acid sequence: CASSLTGAAYEQYF.

J is TRBJ1-2 and V is TRBV10-3; D is undetermined. CDR1 ENHRY and CDR2 SYGVKD come from the germline V gene. The CDR3 loop spans 14 amino acids. With 8 bases removed from V and 6 bases from J, the gap between germline ends came to 19 bases. CDR3 in DNA: TGTGCCATCCTCAAGGGAGGGATCGGCGATGGCTACACCTTC. This sequence encodes CAILKGGIGDGYTF.

This clone has just a few counts. V gene TRBV6-5 combines with J gene TRBJ1-1; a possible D gene is TRBD1 (5 bases). The germline V gene has CDR1 MNHEY and CDR2 SVGAGI. V lost 2 bases and J lost 5, with 9 bases in between. The CDR3 totals 13 residues. This CDR3 reads CASSYRGGTEAFF. The CDR3 nucleotides are TGTGCCAGCAGTTACAGGGGTGGAACTGAAGCTTTCTTT.

The chain carries TRBV3-1 (or the pseudogene TRBV3-2) and TRBJ2-1, with 11 nucleotides matching TRBD2. CDR1 and CDR2 (germline): LGHDT, YNNKEL (reference sequence). With V trimmed by 1 base and J by 1 base, 3 bases remained unmatched. The CDR3 consists of 17 residues. CDR3 residues: CASSQGLAGGSYNEQFF. The CDR3 nucleotides read TGTGCCAGCAGCCAAGGATTAGCGGGAGGGTCCTACAATGAGCAGTTCTTC.

A note on this clone: The sample has other DNA sequences that encode this CDR3 too. V and J are TRBV24-1 and TRBJ2-7; 14 bases map to TRBD2. V lost 2 bases and J lost 4; bases outside the gene matches: 3. Germline CDR1 KGHDR, CDR2 SFDVKD. The CDR3 has 16 residues. CDR3 region: CATSDSRTSGRYEQYF. The DNA for the CDR3 is TGTGCCACCAGTGATTCCCGGACTAGCGGGAGGTACGAGCAGTACTTC.

This chain connects TRBV24-1 to TRBJ2-1, with TRBD2 as a possible D gene (7 bases). This CDR3 is built from 15 residues. V was cut by 3 bases and J by 6 bases, with 14 bases left in between. Germline lookup yields CDR1 KGHDR and CDR2 SFDVKD. The CDR3 nucleotides are TGTGCCACCAGTGATGGGGGGGCGCGTTTCAATGAGCAGTTCTTC. Its protein is CATSDGGARFNEQFF.

This rearrangement joins TRBV11-2 to TRBJ2-4, with D possibly TRBD2 on 5 matching bases. There are 15 residues in the CDR3. Germline V gene sequence: CDR1 SGHAT, CDR2 FQNNGV. Trimming took off 3 bases at V and 2 bases at J, with 11 bases between the two ends. The CDR3 is CASSFSEGPKNIQYF. In DNA, the CDR3 is TGTGCCAGCAGCTTCAGTGAGGGTCCCAAAAACATTCAGTACTTC.

In its sample, this clone was seen once. The chain links TRBV27 to TRBJ1-2; TRBD1 agrees at 8 bases. Unmatched junction bases numbered 6, after V lost 4 bases and J lost 5 bases. This CDR3 region has 14 residues. Per the germline V gene, CDR1 is MNHEY and CDR2 is SMNVEV (reference sequence). The CDR3 spells CASSYGQGQYGYTF. In DNA, the CDR3 is TGTGCCAGCAGTTACGGACAGGGCCAGTATGGCTACACCTTC.

The chain recombines TRBV2 with TRBJ2-5, with 7 bases fitting TRBD1. Germline CDR1 SNHLY, CDR2 FYNNEI. V dropped 6 bases and J dropped 5; count of bases not matched to a gene: 3. The CDR3 runs to 12 residues. DNA for the CDR3: TGTGCCAGCAGAACAGGGGTGGAGACCCAGTACTTC. Encoded protein: CASRTGVETQYF.